This TCR beta chain is drawn from a study of T-cell memory formation after mild COVID-19. Study-level points and caveats: From day 15 to 85, contracting clones were balanced between CD4 and CD8, whereas later expanders leaned toward CD4+. SARS-CoV-2 specificity of second-wave clones peaking day 37 was unconfirmed.

Germline values: CDR1 KGHDR, CDR2 SFDVKD. CDR3 length: 14 residues. V gave up 7 bases and J gave up 2 bases; unmatched junction bases: 5. 5'RACE with constant-segment primers yielded barcoded, UMI-tagged TCR alpha and TCR beta cDNA libraries. MiXCR, applied by TCRdb to the 5' RACE reads, yields one record per CDR3 protein. The profile shows 470,000 or so distinct CDR3 sequences, nearly 25% of them singletons. As to this clonotype: Its cognate antigen is unknown.

The source is an adult woman who had mild COVID-19 (a few samples of this study predate the infection). Cell type and time point are not known. Sequences were obtained from PBMCs or a T cell subset sorted from them (not recorded which). V is TRBV24-1 and J is TRBJ2-3; 7 positions match TRBD2. CDR3 sequence reads: CATRGDYTTDTQYF. DNA for the CDR3: TGTGCCACCAGGGGGGACTATACCACAGATACGCAGTATTTT.